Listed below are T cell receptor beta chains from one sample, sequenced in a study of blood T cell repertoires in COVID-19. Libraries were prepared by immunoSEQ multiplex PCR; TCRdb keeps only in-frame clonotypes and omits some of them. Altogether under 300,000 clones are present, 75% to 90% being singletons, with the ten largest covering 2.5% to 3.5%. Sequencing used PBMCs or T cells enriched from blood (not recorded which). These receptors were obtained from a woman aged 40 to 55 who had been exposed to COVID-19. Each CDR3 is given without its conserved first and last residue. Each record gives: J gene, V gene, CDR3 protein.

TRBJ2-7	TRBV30	AWGTGAVYEQY
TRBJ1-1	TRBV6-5	ASSYGRGNTEAF
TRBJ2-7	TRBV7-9	ASSSNRDRGIYEQY
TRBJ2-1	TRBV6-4	ASSDSGGEYNEQF
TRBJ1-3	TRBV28	ASSSPAGRYTIY
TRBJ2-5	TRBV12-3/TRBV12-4	ASSFYQKETQY
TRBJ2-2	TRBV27	ASSASRLAGEMTTGELF
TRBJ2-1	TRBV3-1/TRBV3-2	ASSQDFASATYNEQF
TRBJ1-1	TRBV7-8	ASSLVRASAKTEAF
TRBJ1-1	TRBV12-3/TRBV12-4	ASTQGVVTEAF
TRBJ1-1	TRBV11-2	ASSSSNPTEAF
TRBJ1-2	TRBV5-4	ASTKGGGSWDGYT
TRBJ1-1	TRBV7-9	ASSYEQGDTEAF
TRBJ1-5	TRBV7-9	ASSPGQGNQPQH
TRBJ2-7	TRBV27	ASSLSRSYEQY
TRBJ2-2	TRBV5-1	ASSLGVGELF
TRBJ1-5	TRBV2	ASTARFGMNQPQH
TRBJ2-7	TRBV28	ASSHVGTYEQY
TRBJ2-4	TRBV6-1	ASSEGTSGPYH
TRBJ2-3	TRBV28	ASSKPGTGSSDTQY
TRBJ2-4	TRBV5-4	ASSLTGGENIQY
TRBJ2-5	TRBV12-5	ASGPSDTETQY
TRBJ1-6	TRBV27	ASSLSETGNSPLH
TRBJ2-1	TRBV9	ASSSGGGVNEQF
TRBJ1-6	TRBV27	ASGIRSYNSPLH
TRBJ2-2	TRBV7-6	ASSSDRQSGTGELF
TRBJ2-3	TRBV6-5	ASSYSGLDTDTQY
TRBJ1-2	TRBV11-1	ASSLGQYYGYT
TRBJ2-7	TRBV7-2	ASSFRTGGLYEQY
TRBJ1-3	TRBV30	ARKRQGSGNTIY
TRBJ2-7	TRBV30	ARGTIYEQY
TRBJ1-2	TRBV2	ASTSSGAANYGYT
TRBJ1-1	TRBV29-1	SVVVQNTEAF
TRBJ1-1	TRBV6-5	ASSHPTGISRAF
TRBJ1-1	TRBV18	AGPKNTEAF
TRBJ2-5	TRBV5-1	ASSSGLAGSETQY
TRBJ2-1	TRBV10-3	AISEGGSGGYNEQF
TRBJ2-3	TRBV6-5	ASTFGETDTDTQY
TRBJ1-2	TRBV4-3	ASSHSFNTDYGYT
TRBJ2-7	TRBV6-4	ASSGPGGGGHEQY
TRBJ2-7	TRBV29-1	SVEDRRGQSYEQY
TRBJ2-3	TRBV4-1	ASSLGTATDTQY
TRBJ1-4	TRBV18	ASSPPGQGNEKLF
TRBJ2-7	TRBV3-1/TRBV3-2	ASSLFGLAAYEQY
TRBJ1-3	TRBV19	ASSVQGSGNTIY
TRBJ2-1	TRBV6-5	ASSPGTLYNEQF
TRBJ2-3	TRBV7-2	ASSLADPEWGGPDTQY
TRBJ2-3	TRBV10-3	AISEPSSTDTQY
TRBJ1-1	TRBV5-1	ASSLDGVNTEAF